This entry features one TCR beta chain sequence. The sample comes from a study of patients and donors after allogeneic stem cell transplantation. TCRdb called the RT-PCR reads again in MiXCR, with one record for every CDR3 protein. Here the sample spans 95,000 to 120,000 distinct CDR3 sequences, 35% being singletons. Germline assignment: CDR1 LGHNA and CDR2 YSLEER. The CDR3 totals 18 residues. The junction had 15 bases not matched to a gene; V was cut back by 4 bases and J by 5 bases. This TCR was sampled from a human donor who was either an allogeneic HSCT recipient or a stem cell or donor lymphocyte infusion donor (not recorded which). It is not recorded whose cells these are; they may come from a transplant donor. V gene TRBV4-3 combines with J gene TRBJ2-7, with 12 nucleotides matching TRBD2. The specimen sequenced was blood, either unsorted or a sorted T cell fraction (not recorded which). This CDR3 reads CASSPRGSGLAGPDEQYF. As DNA, the CDR3 is TGCGCCAGCAGCCCCCGGGGGAGCGGACTAGCGGGGCCAGACGAGCAGTACTTC.